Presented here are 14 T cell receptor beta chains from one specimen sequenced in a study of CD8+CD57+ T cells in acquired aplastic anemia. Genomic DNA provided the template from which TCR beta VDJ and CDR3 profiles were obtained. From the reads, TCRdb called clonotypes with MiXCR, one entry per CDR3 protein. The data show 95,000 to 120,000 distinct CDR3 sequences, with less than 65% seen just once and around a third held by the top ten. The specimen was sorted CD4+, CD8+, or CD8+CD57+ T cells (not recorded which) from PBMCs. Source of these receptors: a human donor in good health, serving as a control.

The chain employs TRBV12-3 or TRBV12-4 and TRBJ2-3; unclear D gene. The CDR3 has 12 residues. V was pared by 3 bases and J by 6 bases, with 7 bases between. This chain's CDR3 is CASSFPRDTQYF. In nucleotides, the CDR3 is TGTGCCAGCAGTTTTCCAAGGGATACGCAGTATTTT.

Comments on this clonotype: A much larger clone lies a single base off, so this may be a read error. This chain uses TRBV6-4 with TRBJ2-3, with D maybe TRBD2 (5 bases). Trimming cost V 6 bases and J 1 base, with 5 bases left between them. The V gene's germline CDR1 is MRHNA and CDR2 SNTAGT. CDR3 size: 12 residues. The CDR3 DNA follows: TGTGCCAGCAGCGGGGGCACAGATACGCAGTATTTT. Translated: CASSGGTDTQYF.

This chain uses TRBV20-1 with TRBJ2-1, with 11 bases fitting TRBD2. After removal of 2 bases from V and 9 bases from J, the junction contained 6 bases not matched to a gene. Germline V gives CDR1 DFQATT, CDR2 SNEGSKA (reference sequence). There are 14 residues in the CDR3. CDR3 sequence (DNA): TGCAGTGCTAGAAGTAGCGGGGGGGCCAGTGAGCAGTTCTTC. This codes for CSARSSGGASEQFF.

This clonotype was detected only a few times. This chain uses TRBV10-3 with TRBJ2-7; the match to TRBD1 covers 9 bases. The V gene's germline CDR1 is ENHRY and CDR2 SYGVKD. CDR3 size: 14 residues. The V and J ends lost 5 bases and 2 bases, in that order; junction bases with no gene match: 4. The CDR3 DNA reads TGTGCCATCAGTCCCGGGACAGGGACCTACGAGCAGTACTTC. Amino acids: CAISPGTGTYEQYF.

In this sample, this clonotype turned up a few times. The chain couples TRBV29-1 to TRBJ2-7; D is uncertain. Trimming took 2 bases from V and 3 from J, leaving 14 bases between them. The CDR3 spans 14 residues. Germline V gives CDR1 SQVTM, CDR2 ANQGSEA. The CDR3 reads CSVELSELNYEQYF. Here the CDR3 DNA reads TGCAGCGTTGAACTTTCGGAGCTCAACTACGAGCAGTACTTC.

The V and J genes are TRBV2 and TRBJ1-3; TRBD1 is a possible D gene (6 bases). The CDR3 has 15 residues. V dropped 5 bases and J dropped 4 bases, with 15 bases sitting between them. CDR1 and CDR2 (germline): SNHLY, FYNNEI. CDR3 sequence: CASSQTGTLGNTIYF. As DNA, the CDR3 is TGTGCCAGCAGTCAGACAGGCACTCTCGGAAACACCATATATTTT.

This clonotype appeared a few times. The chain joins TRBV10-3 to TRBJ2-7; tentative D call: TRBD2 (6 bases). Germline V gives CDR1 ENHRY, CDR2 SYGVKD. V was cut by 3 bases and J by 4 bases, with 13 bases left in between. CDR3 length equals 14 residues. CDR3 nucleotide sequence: TGTGCCATCAGTGAAAGGTCTAGCGTATACGAGCAGTACTTC. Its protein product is CAISERSSVYEQYF.

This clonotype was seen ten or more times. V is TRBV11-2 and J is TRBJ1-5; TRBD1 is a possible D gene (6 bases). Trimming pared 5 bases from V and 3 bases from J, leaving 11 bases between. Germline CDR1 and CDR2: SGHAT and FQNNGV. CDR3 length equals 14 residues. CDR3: CASSRGAYNQPQHF. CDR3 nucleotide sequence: TGTGCCAGCAGCCGGGGGGCTTACAATCAGCCCCAGCATTTT.

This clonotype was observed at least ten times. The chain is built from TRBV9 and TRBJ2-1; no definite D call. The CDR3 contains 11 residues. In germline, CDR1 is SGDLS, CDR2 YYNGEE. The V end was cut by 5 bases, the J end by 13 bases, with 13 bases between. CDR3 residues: CASSDEARQFF. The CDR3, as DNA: TGTGCCAGCAGTGACGAGGCGAGACAGTTCTTC. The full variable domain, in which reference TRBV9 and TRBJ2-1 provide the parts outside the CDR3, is DSGVTQTPKHLITATGQRVTLRCSPRSGDLSVYWYQQSLDQGLQFLIQYYNGEERAKGNILERFSAQQFPDLHSELNLSSLELGDSALYFCASSDEARQFFGPGTRLTVL.

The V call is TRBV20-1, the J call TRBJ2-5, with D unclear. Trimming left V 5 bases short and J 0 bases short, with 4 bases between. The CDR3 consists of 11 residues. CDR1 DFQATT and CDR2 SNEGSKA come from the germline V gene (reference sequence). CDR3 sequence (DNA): TGCAGTGCTTGGTACCAAGAGACCCAGTACTTC. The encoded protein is CSAWYQETQYF.

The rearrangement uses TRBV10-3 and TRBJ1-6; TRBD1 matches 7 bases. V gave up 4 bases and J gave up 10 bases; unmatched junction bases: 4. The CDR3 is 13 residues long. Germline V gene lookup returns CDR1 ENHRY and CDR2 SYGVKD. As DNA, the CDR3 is TGTGCCATCAGTGGAGACAGGGCCTCACCCCTCCACTTT. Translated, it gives CAISGDRASPLHF.

This chain's CDR3 is CASEDGSPGNTIYF. As DNA, the CDR3 is TGCGCCAGCGAAGACGGTTCCCCTGGAAACACCATATATTTT. The V gene is TRBV10-2, the J gene TRBJ1-3; D is unclear. Germline CDR1 WSHSY, CDR2 SAAADI. V gave up 8 bases and J gave up 2 bases, with 13 bases separating them. The CDR3 loop spans 14 amino acids.

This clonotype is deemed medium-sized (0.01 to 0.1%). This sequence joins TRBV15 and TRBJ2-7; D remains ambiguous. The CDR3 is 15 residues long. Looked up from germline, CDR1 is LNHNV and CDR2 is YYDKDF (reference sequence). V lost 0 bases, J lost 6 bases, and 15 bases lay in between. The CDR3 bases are TGTGCCACCAGCAGAGAGTCAGGACGGTCCGGCGAGCAGTACTTC. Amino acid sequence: CATSRESGRSGEQYF.

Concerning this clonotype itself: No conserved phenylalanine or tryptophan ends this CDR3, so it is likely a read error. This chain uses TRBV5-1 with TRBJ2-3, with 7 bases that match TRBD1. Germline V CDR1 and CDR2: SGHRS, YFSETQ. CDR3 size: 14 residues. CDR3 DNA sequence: TGTGCCAGCAGCTTAGGGGGCAGCACAGATACGCAGTATCTT. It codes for CASSLGGSTDTQYL.